This entry features one T cell receptor beta chain sequence. Its antigen is unknown. Per-nucleotide qualities are absent, and no much larger clonotype sits a single base away. CDR1 and CDR2 are read off the germline V gene as SGHRS and YFSETQ. The CDR3 sequence holds 16 residues, the cysteine and phenylalanine included. CDR3 DNA only is kept here, 48 bases in frame from base 1. Clipping removes 3 bases from V and 0 bases from J, with 6 as the unmatched junction base count. The cohort was made up of 500 to 850 healthy bone marrow donors. All cohort members were sampled while nominally healthy, although unrecorded immune exposures were likely present. The donor was CMV seronegative and belonged to the group of approximately 320 seronegative cohort members. Each donor provided a peripheral blood sample, and peripheral blood mononuclear cells were used for TCR beta sequencing. Genomic DNA extraction from the blood cell samples was performed with the Qiagen DNeasy Blood Extraction Kit.

The data originate from a study of cytomegalovirus exposure and HLA in healthy donors listed by TCRdb under 2017. The study in broad terms: According to an earlier analysis of 550 to 700 of the donors, 150 million to 200 million T cells yielded 117 million unique TCR beta sequences and less than 300 Gb of sequence data. HLA typing included class I and class II loci at four-digit resolution. Genome-wide SNP genotypes for about three fifths of the roughly 670 donors were used in a later genetic analysis, which treated that subset as a discovery cohort. In addition to the first cohort of approximately 670 subjects, a separate validation cohort of approximately 110 different subjects was used. The study was designed to test whether signatures of past pathogen exposure could be identified by cataloging public T cell receptors. All discovery cohort repertoires had been generated on a single sequencing platform. Rather than using new phenotypic data, the later analysis identified candidate immune exposures from TCR beta sequences and from how often those sequences occurred across donors. Of the 350 to 450 genotyped donors, roughly 76% were placed in the genetic ancestry cluster associated with self-reported Caucasian donors. Roughly 5 DR-DQ haplotypes were treated as single units for association and clustering because of strong linkage in the cohort. An early release covering some 640 HLA-typed donors comprised roughly 300 gigabases of sequencing data and tens of millions of unique TCR sequences. Donor age, sex, ethnicity and CMV serostatus were collected together with the repertoire data. Among roughly 400 genotyped donors of the cohort, an average of roughly 230,000 unique TCR beta nucleotide sequences was sequenced per donor, of which about 18% were non-productive. The T cell repertoires of about 700 subjects were profiled by immunosequencing and related to cytomegalovirus serostatus. To study patterns of TCR occurrence, a later analysis re-analyzed previously published TCR beta repertoires from just over 650 donors and added high-resolution HLA genotyping. High-throughput TCR immunosequencing, statistical association of individual TCRs with disease status, and machine learning were combined to predict cytomegalovirus infection status. An earlier analysis of around 580 of the donors used high-throughput TCR beta sequencing to judge whether each TCR beta V gene segment behaved as functional or pseudogenic. Typing coverage differed by locus: A, B, C, DRB1 and DQB1 were typed in roughly 620-640 donors, DQA1 in 500 to 550, DPA1 in some 610, and DPB1 in approximately 450.

Library preparation was by the immunoSEQ multiplex PCR assay. For the multiplex PCR, a mixture combining 60 forward primers for TCR Vbeta segments and 13 reverse primers for TCR Jbeta segments was used. The CDR3 region of rearranged TCR beta genes was amplified from genomic DNA by a multiplex PCR assay. On the Illumina HiSeq System, the amplified TCR beta libraries were sequenced as 87-base-pair reads. Under the source paper's analysis protocol: Across the roughly 600 repertoires, a later analysis counted tens of millions of unique TCR beta chains, some 11 million of which were shared by at least two donors. Raw reads were error-corrected and collapsed into unique sequences by a nearest-neighbor algorithm in which closely related sequences were merged to remove PCR and sequencing errors. Alignment of CDR3 sequences to IMGT reference sequences was used to assign V, D and J gene segments. For a sequence to be retained, a match of at least six nucleotides to both a V gene segment and a J gene segment was required. Rearrangements were classified as productive when the CDR3 lacked stop codons and remained in frame with V and J, and all other rearrangements were classified as non-productive. Following IMGT convention, CDR3 was defined as the stretch from the second conserved V-encoded cysteine up to the conserved J-encoded phenylalanine. The earlier analysis of 587 of the donors excluded any sequence lacking an unambiguous match to a single V gene segment. An earlier analysis of under 750 of the donors called V segments functional above 56.7% productive rearrangements and segregating when the between-donor standard deviation exceeded 5%. To diagnose cytomegalovirus status from the catalog of TCR beta chain sequences, a statistical classification framework was built. A later analysis assigned V and J genes by comparing TCR nucleotide sequences with IMGT/GENE-DB human TR gene sequences. The TCRdist pipeline was used in a later analysis to assign CDR3 sequences and most-parsimonious VDJ recombination scenarios. In a later analysis, every TCR beta chain was defined by the combination of its CDR3 amino acid sequence and its V-gene family, and reads without a unique V-gene family were dropped. As a way to deal with suspected cross-contamination and a sequencing artifact, a later analysis dropped roughly 600 nucleotide sequences that were highly shared and had low generation probability. A later analysis calculated a clonal expansion index for each public chain from normalized within-repertoire ranks of inferred template counts. Generation probabilities in a later analysis came from a VDJ recombination model fitted to out-of-frame rearrangements, and those results were checked against IGoR. In a later analysis, TCR-TCR, TCR-HLA and TCR-CMV co-occurrence was scored with hypergeometric tests, and a repertoire-size bias correction was applied to TCR pairs. To estimate false discovery rates, a later analysis permuted the HLA or CMV assignments 20 times. In a later analysis, co-occurring TCRs were grouped using DBSCAN, with TCRdist sequence similarity added in when clustering inside HLA-allele-positive subsets. Repertoires with fewer than 30,000 or more than 120,000 public chains, plus five repertoires with anomalous nucleotide sharing, were excluded from co-occurrence clustering. Held by TCRdb, this immuneACCESS table contains in-frame sequences only and omits some clones. Under half of the omission traces to an unresolved V gene where checked; the cause of the rest is unknown. V and J calls and clone size are copied from that table; D and trimming were computed from the DNA. Counted in this sample were some 270,000 clones; around nine tenths of them appeared once. The ten largest make up about 1.8% of the sample.

On the study overall, not on this receptor specifically: A further reported finding was that TCR beta sequences accurately predicted the HLA-A and HLA-B alleles for most subjects in the first cohort. In a later analysis, some 17,000 TCR beta sequences were associated with specific HLA alleles at a false discovery rate of 0.05. A cluster of highly shared sequence variants was judged likely to represent a technical artifact of the sequencing pipeline. Strong co-occurrence of HLA alleles, especially DR and DQ, made assigning TCR associations to individual alleles difficult. Several of the top co-occurrence clusters appeared to be linked to parvovirus B19, influenza, CMV and Epstein-Barr virus, according to a later analysis. The earlier analysis of approximately 540 of the donors excluded roughly 17 rarely observed V segments, including chromosome 9 orphons, because counts were too low. It was suggested by the authors that the approach could potentially be generalized to other disease states and immunological phenotypes. Compared with the roughly 700-donor mean, donors in an Asian-associated ancestry cluster had fewer N-insertions in productive TCRs, according to a later genetic analysis. Some IMGT-functional V segments, including TRBV6-2 and TRBV6-3, could not be distinguished by the 87-base-pair reads and were therefore excluded. The only immune exposure information available for the cohort was CMV serostatus. In a later analysis, most CMV-associated TCR beta chains were found to appear HLA-restricted, with HLA associations seemingly driven largely by CMV exposure. In a later analysis, TCR association rates were found to vary across HLA loci, with the most associated TCRs seen for DRB1 alleles and the fewest for HLA-C alleles. In vitro tests confirmed that a few of the cytomegalovirus-associated TCR beta chains recognize cytomegalovirus antigens. An association between a missense DCLRE1C variant and V-gene and J-gene trimming of TCR beta chains was found in a later genetic analysis and replicated in an independent cohort. Correlated functional status among segregating V segments might reflect linkage disequilibrium, but an unknown experimental factor could not be ruled out. Cytomegalovirus status was reported to be diagnosed by the classifier with high specificity and sensitivity in both the original and validation cohorts. In the study, 164 TCR beta chains were listed as associated with cytomegalovirus. Presence/absence analyses assumed roughly uniform sequencing depth across donors, an assumption that may not hold. Most TCR sequences were observed very rarely across donors, whereas some public TCRs were present in many individuals. The cohort was sequenced for TCR beta chains only, and without alpha or paired-chain data the features that could be detected were limited. Because HLA typing was unavailable for some donors at each locus, only the typed subset was used in association tests. In an earlier analysis of approximately 590 of the donors, most TCR beta V segments appeared in productive rearrangements about 87% or about 30% of the time, broadly matching IMGT annotations. In a later analysis, HLA-associated TCR beta chains showed more clonal expansion and lower generation probabilities than non-associated chains that were equally common.

This chain joins TRBV5-1 to TRBJ2-3, with 8 bases matching TRBD1. Input material: PBMCs. This receptor was obtained from a girl aged 2-10 years in good health and CMV-seronegative. The CDR3 sequence is CASSYGQGFSTDTQYF. The DNA sequence follows: TGCGCCAGCAGCTACGGACAGGGTTTTAGCACAGATACGCAGTATTTT.